The clone carrying this T cell receptor beta chain was counted a few times. Its specificity is not known. The CDR3 covers 16 residues. Germline V gene sequence: CDR1 MDHEN, CDR2 SYDVKM. V was trimmed by 1 base and J by 0 bases, leaving 10 bases between them. The entry originates in a study of blood T cells in healthy people across ages. Study results and limitations: What prevented conclusive comparison of naive and antigen-experienced cells was that PBMCs were unsorted. There were more naive CD4+ cells and higher diversity in long-lived donors than in aged donors.

A second roughly 6 to 12 cycle PCR used barcoded and J-beta primers. MiXCR, run by TCRdb on the 5' RACE reads, gives a single entry per CDR3 protein. The sample gives fewer than 950,000 distinct CDR3 sequences, 30% to 45% of which show up once; over 10% is in the top ten. This rearrangement joins TRBV28 to TRBJ1-5, with no clear D. The clonotype was recovered from a man between 18 and 29 years old in good health. Source material: blood. The CDR3 protein is CASSLSAGTSNQPQHF. CDR3 nucleotide sequence: TGTGCCAGCAGTTTATCGGCAGGTACTAGCAATCAGCCCCAGCATTTT.